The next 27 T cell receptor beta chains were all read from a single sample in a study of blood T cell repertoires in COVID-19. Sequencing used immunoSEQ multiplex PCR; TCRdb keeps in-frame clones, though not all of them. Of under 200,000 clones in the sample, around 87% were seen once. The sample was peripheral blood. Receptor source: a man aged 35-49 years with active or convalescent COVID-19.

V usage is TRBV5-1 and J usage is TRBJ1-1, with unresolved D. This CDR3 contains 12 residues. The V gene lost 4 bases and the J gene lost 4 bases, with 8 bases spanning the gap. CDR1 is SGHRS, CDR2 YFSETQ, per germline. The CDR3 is CASSTEGTEAFF. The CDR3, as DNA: TGCGCCAGCAGCACGGAGGGCACTGAAGCTTTCTTT.

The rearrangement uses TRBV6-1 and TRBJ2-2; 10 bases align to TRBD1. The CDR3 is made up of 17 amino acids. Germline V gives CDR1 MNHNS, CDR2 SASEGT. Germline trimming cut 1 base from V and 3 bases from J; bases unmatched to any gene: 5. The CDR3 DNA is TGTGCCAGCAGTGAAGGTTGGACAGGGGGGGACACCGGGGAGCTGTTTTTT. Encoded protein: CASSEGWTGGDTGELFF.

Here the CDR3 DNA reads TGTGCCAGCAGCTTAGGAGGGAACTATGGCTACACCTTC. As protein: CASSLGGNYGYTF. The rearrangement links TRBV7-9 to TRBJ1-2; D gene ambiguous. Deletions cut 1 base from V and 2 bases from J, with 5 bases between. The CDR3 length is 13 residues. Germline loops: CDR1 SEHNR, CDR2 FQNEAQ (reference sequence).

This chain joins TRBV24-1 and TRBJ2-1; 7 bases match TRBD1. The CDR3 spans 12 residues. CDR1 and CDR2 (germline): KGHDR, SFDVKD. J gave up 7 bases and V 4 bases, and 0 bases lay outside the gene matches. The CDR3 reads CATSEGQNEQFF. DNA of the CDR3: TGTGCCACCAGTGAGGGACAGAATGAGCAGTTCTTC.

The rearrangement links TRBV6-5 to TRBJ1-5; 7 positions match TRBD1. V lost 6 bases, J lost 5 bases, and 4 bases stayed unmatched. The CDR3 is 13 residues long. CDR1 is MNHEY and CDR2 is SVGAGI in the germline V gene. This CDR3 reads CASRPDRDQPQHF. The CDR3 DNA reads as TGTGCCAGCAGACCCGACAGGGATCAGCCCCAGCATTTT.

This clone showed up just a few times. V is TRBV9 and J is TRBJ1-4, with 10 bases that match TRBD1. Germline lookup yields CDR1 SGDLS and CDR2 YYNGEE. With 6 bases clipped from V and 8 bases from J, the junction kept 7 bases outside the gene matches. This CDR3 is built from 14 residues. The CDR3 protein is CASTRTGGREKLFF. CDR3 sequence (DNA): TGTGCCAGCACTCGGACAGGGGGAAGAGAAAAACTGTTTTTT. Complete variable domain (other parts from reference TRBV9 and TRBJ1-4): DSGVTQTPKHLITATGQRVTLRCSPRSGDLSVYWYQQSLDQGLQFLIQYYNGEERAKGNILERFSAQQFPDLHSELNLSSLELGDSALYFCASTRTGGREKLFFGSGTQLSVL.

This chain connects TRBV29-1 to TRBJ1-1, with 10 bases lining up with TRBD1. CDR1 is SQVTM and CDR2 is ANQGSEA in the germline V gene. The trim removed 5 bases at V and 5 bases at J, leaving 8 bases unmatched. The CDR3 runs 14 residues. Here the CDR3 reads CSVMGRQGATEAFF. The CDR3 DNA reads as TGCAGCGTTATGGGTAGACAGGGGGCGACTGAAGCTTTCTTT.

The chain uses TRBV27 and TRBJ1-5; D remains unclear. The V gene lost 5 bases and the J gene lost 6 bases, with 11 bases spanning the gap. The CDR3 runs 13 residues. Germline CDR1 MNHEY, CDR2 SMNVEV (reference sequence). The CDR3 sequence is CASSINNIQPQHF. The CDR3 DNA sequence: TGTGCCAGCAGTATCAACAATATTCAGCCCCAGCATTTT.

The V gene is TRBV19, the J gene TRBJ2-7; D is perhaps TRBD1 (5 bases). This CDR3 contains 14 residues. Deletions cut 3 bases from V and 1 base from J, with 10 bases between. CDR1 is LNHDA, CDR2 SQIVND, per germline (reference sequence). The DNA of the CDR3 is TGTGCCAGTAGTATTAATAAGGGGTCCTACGAGCAGTACTTC. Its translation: CASSINKGSYEQYF.

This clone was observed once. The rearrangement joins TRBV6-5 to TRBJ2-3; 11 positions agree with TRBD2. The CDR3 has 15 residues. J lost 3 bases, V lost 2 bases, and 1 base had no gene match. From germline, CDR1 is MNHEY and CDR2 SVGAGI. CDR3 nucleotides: TGTGCCAGCAGTTACACTAGCGGGGGAACAGATACGCAGTATTTT. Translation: CASSYTSGGTDTQYF.

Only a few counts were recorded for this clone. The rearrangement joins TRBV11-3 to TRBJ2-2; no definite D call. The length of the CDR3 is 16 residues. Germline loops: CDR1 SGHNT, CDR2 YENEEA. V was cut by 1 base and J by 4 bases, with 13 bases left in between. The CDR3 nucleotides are TGTGCCAGCAGCTTAGTCGCTCTCTCGGGCACCGGGGAGCTGTTTTTT. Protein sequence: CASSLVALSGTGELFF.

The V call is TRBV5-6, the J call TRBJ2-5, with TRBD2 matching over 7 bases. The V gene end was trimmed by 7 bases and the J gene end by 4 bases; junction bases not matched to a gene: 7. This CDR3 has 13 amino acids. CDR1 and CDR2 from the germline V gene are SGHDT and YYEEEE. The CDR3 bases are TGTGCCAGCGCCCGGGGGGAGGGAGAGACCCAGTACTTC. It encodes CASARGEGETQYF.

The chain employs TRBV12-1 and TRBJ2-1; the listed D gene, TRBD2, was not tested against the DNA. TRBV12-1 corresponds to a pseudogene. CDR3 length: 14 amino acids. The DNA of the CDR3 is TGTGCCAGCAGCTTTGTCCGCTCCTACAATGAGCAGTTCTTC. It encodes CASSFVRSYNEQFF.

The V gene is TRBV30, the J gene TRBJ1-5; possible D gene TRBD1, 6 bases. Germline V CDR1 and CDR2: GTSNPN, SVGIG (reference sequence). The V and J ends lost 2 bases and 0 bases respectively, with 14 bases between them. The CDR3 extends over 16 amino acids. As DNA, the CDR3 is TGTGCCTGGAGTTTCTCCGGACAGCATAGCAATCAGCCCCAGCATTTT. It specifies CAWSFSGQHSNQPQHF.

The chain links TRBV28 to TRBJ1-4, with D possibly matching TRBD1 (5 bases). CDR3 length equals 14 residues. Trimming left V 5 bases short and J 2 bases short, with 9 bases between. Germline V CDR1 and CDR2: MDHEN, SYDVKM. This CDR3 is CASSPSGTNEKLFF. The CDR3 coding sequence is TGTGCCAGCAGTCCCTCAGGGACTAATGAAAAACTGTTTTTT.

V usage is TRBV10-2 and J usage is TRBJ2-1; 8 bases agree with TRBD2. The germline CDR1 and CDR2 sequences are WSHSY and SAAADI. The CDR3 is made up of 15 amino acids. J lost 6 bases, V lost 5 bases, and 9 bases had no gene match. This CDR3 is CASSPTGTRGNEQFF. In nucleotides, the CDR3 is TGCGCCAGCAGTCCAACCGGGACTAGGGGCAATGAGCAGTTCTTC.

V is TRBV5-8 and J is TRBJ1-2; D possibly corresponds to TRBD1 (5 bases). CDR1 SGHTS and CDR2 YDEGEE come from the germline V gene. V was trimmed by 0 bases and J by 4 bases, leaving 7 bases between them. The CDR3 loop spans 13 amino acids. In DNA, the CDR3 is TGTGCCAGCAGCTTGGAAGACAGCTATGGCTACACCTTC. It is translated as CASSLEDSYGYTF.

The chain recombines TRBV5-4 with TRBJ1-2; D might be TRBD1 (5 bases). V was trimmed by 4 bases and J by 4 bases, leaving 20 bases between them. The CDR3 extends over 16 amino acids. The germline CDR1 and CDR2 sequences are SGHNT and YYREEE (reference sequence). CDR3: CASSTVGGEDLYGYTF. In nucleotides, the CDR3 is TGTGCCAGCAGCACTGTGGGGGGAGAGGACCTCTATGGCTACACCTTC.

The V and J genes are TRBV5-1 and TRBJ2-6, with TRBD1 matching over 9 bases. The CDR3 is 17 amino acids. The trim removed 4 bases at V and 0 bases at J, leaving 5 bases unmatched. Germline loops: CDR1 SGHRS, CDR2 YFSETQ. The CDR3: CASSPGQGLSGANVLTF. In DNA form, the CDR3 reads TGCGCCAGCAGCCCGGGACAGGGTCTCTCTGGGGCCAACGTCCTGACTTTC.

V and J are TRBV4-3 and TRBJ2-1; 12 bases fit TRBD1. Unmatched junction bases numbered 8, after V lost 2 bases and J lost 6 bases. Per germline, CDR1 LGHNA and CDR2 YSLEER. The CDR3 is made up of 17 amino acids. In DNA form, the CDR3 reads TGCGCCAGCAGCCAAATGCCCGGGACAGGGGGCTCCAATGAGCAGTTCTTC. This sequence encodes CASSQMPGTGGSNEQFF.

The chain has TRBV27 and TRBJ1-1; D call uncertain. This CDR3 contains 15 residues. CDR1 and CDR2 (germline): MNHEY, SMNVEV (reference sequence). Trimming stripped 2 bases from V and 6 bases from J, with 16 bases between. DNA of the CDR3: TGTGCCAGCAGTTTACGACGCGTCGGAGTCTCTGAAGCTTTCTTT. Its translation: CASSLRRVGVSEAFF.

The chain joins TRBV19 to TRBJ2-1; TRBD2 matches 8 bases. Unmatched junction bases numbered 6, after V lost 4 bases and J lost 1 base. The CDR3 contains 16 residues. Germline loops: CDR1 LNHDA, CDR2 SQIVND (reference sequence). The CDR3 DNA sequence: TGTGCCAGTAGTACTACTAGCGGACGTTCCTACAATGAGCAGTTCTTC. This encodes CASSTTSGRSYNEQFF.

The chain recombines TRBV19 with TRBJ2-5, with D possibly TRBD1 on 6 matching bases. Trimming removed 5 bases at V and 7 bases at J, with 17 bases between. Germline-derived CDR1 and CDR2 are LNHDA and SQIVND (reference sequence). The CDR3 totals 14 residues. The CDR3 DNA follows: TGTGCCAGTAGTCCCACACAGGGTGCGGGGACCCAGTACTTC. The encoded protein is CASSPTQGAGTQYF.

The CDR3 coding sequence is TGCAGCGTCGGACAACGGAGCAATGAAGCTTTCTTT. Protein product: CSVGQRSNEAFF. The chain is built from TRBV29-1 and TRBJ1-1; TRBD1 is a possible D gene (5 bases). CDR3 length: 12 amino acids. Germline-derived CDR1 and CDR2 are SQVTM and ANQGSEA. Trimming took off 6 bases at V and 7 bases at J, with 15 bases between the two ends.

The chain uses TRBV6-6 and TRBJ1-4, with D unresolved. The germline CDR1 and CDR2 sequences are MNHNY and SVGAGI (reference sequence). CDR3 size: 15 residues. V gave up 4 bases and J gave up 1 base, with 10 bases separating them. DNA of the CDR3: TGTGCCAGCAGTTTACCCCCCGGAACTAATGAAAAACTGTTTTTT. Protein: CASSLPPGTNEKLFF.

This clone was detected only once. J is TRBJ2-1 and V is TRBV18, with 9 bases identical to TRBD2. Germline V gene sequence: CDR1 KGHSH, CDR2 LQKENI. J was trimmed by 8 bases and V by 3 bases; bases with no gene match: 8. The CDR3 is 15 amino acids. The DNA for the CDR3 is TGTGCCAGCTCACCCCTGGGACTAGCTGTCGATGAGCAGTTCTTC. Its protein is CASSPLGLAVDEQFF.

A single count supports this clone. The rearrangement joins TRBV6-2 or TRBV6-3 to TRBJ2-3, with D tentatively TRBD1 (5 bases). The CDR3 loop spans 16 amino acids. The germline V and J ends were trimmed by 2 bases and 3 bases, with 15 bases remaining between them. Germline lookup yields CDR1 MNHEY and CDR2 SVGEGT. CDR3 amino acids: CASSYMQGYGTDTQYF. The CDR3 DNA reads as TGTGCCAGCAGTTACATGCAGGGTTATGGAACAGATACGCAGTATTTT.